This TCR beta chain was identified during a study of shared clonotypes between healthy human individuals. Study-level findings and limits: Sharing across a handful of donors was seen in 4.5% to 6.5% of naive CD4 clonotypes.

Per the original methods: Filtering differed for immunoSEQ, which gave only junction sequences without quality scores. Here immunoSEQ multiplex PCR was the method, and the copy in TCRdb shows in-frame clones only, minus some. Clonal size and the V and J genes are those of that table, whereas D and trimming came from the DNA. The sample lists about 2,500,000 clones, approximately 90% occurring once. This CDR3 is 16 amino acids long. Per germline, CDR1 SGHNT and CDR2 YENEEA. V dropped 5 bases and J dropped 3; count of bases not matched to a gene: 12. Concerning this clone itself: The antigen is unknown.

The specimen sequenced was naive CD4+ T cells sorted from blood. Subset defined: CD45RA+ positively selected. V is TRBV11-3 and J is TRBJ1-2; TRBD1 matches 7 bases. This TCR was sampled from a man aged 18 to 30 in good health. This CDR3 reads CASSHRSGGVHYGYTF. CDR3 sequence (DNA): TGTGCCAGCAGCCACAGATCAGGGGGTGTACACTATGGCTACACCTTC.